This T cell receptor beta chain was profiled in a study of glioma-infiltrating T cells. About this clonotype: Antigen unknown.

The J segment lost 5 bases and the V segment lost 4 bases, leaving 14 bases of the junction unmatched. The CDR3 runs 16 residues. Germline V gene lookup returns CDR1 DFQATT and CDR2 SNEGSKA (reference sequence). Amplification of TCR alpha and beta CDR3 regions from RNA used iRepertoire nested multiplex PCR. Input was about 85-450 ng of tissue mRNA or PBMC total RNA. In TCRdb, the multiplex PCR reads were re-called with MiXCR into one record per CDR3 protein. The sample lists approximately 190,000 distinct CDR3 sequences; more than 25% were seen once. General study findings and limits: Tissue and blood shared very few CDR3 sequences. Above-expected tissue-blood divergence occurred in all gliomas, most in low-grade ones.

This chain uses TRBV20-1 with TRBJ2-1, with 7 bases that match TRBD2. This TCR derives from a human donor with low-grade glioma or glioblastoma, undergoing nonglioma brain surgery, or in good health (not recorded which). Sequencing used glioma tissue, nonneoplastic brain tissue, or PBMCs (not recorded which). Here the CDR3 DNA reads TGCAGTGCTAAAGGTGGGGGGGGGAAATTACACAATGAGCAGTTCTTC. Translation gives CSAKGGGGKLHNEQFF.